This is a list of T cell receptor beta chains from one sample in a study of cytomegalovirus exposure and HLA in healthy donors. TCRdb's copy holds only in-frame clones and misses some; the assay was immunoSEQ multiplex PCR. The data contain a few hundred thousand clones, more than 65% of them singletons. Sequenced sample: PBMCs. The receptors originated from a woman between 25 and 40 years old in good health and CMV-seronegative. Each CDR3 is given with its conserved first and last residue. D genes are given only for firm matches. For some rows the clone size is stated as once, few or many, or as a class when expanded; others skip it.

v_call: TRBV18; clone_size: -; j_call: TRBJ2-5; d_call: -; cdr3_aa: CASSPPRLLQETQYF; cdr3_nt: TGTGCCAGCTCACCACCGAGACTTCTACAAGAGACCCAGTACTTC
v_call: TRBV5-6; clone_size: few; j_call: TRBJ2-7; d_call: -; cdr3_aa: CASSLQGSYEQYF; cdr3_nt: TGTGCCAGCAGCTTGCAGGGATCCTACGAGCAGTACTTC
v_call: TRBV6-6; clone_size: -; j_call: TRBJ2-3; d_call: TRBD1; cdr3_aa: CASRPGQGIRTQYF; cdr3_nt: TGTGCCAGCAGACCGGGACAGGGGATTAGGACGCAGTATTTT
v_call: TRBV18; clone_size: -; j_call: TRBJ2-5; d_call: TRBD1; cdr3_aa: CASSPGTLWDRGQETQYF; cdr3_nt: TGTGCCAGCTCACCAGGCACCTTATGGGACAGGGGGCAAGAGACCCAGTACTTC
v_call: TRBV2; clone_size: few; j_call: TRBJ2-7; d_call: TRBD2; cdr3_aa: CASSQEFSGGANEQYF; cdr3_nt: TGTGCCAGCAGCCAAGAATTTAGCGGGGGGGCCAACGAGCAGTACTTC
v_call: TRBV27; clone_size: -; j_call: TRBJ1-1; d_call: -; cdr3_aa: CASNRGGTVSSSEAFF; cdr3_nt: TGTGCCAGCAACAGAGGGGGAACAGTTTCTTCCTCTGAAGCTTTCTTT
v_call: TRBV29-1; clone_size: -; j_call: TRBJ2-1; d_call: TRBD1; cdr3_aa: CSVDAGQGNEQFF; cdr3_nt: TGCAGCGTCGATGCGGGACAGGGCAATGAGCAGTTCTTC
v_call: TRBV7-8; clone_size: few; j_call: TRBJ2-5; d_call: TRBD1; cdr3_aa: CASSSRTGGETQYF; cdr3_nt: TGTGCCAGCAGCTCCCGGACAGGGGGAGAGACCCAGTACTTC
v_call: TRBV4-2; clone_size: -; j_call: TRBJ2-7; d_call: TRBD1; cdr3_aa: CASSQFGTGALSPYEQYF; cdr3_nt: TGTGCCAGCAGCCAATTCGGGACAGGGGCGCTCTCACCCTACGAGCAGTACTTC
v_call: TRBV5-8; clone_size: -; j_call: TRBJ1-6; d_call: -; cdr3_aa: CASSYDRVNSPLHF; cdr3_nt: TGTGCCAGCAGCTACGACCGGGTTAATTCACCCCTCCACTTT
v_call: TRBV12-5; clone_size: -; j_call: TRBJ2-7; d_call: -; cdr3_aa: CASGLALRDEQYF; cdr3_nt: TGTGCTAGTGGTTTGGCTCTCAGGGACGAGCAGTACTTC
v_call: TRBV6-1; clone_size: once; j_call: TRBJ2-5; d_call: -; cdr3_aa: CASSSSLDREETQYF; cdr3_nt: TGTGCCAGCAGCTCTTCCCTGGACAGAGAAGAGACCCAGTACTTC
v_call: TRBV7-9; clone_size: -; j_call: TRBJ1-4; d_call: -; cdr3_aa: CSSSPHRRGRNEKLFF; cdr3_nt: TGTTCCAGCAGTCCGCATCGTCGAGGTCGGAATGAAAAACTGTTTTTT
v_call: TRBV11-3; clone_size: -; j_call: TRBJ2-7; d_call: TRBD2; cdr3_aa: CASSLLAESYEQYF; cdr3_nt: TGTGCCAGCAGTTTACTAGCGGAGTCCTACGAGCAGTACTTC
v_call: TRBV7-9; clone_size: -; j_call: TRBJ2-7; d_call: TRBD2; cdr3_aa: CASRGGTSYEQYF; cdr3_nt: TGTGCCAGTAGGGGAGGGACTTCCTACGAGCAGTACTTC
v_call: TRBV7-3; clone_size: -; j_call: TRBJ2-1; d_call: TRBD1; cdr3_aa: CASSPRTGGNEQFF; cdr3_nt: TGTGCCAGCAGCCCACGGACAGGGGGCAATGAGCAGTTCTTC
v_call: TRBV6-5; clone_size: few; j_call: TRBJ2-2; d_call: TRBD1; cdr3_aa: CASKRGPTGELFF; cdr3_nt: TGTGCCAGCAAAAGGGGGCCCACCGGGGAGCTGTTTTTT
v_call: TRBV6-4; clone_size: few; j_call: TRBJ1-5; d_call: TRBD1; cdr3_aa: CASSELGQGNQPQHF; cdr3_nt: TGTGCCAGCAGTGAACTTGGACAGGGTAATCAGCCCCAGCATTTT
v_call: TRBV5-1; clone_size: few; j_call: TRBJ2-3; d_call: TRBD2; cdr3_aa: CASSLVPAGGPASTQYF; cdr3_nt: TGCGCCAGCAGCTTGGTTCCAGCGGGGGGGCCAGCGAGTACGCAGTATTTT
v_call: TRBV19; clone_size: -; j_call: TRBJ2-1; d_call: TRBD1; cdr3_aa: CASSSGTVLDEQFF; cdr3_nt: TGTGCCAGTAGCTCCGGGACAGTACTCGATGAGCAGTTCTTC
v_call: TRBV5-1; clone_size: -; j_call: TRBJ2-7; d_call: TRBD1; cdr3_aa: CASSFGTGGPKAYEQYF; cdr3_nt: TGCGCCAGCAGCTTCGGGACAGGAGGGCCTAAAGCCTACGAGCAGTACTTC
v_call: TRBV6-5; clone_size: -; j_call: TRBJ1-3; d_call: -; cdr3_aa: CASRSQSSGDTIYF; cdr3_nt: TGTGCCAGCAGATCGCAGAGCTCTGGAGACACCATATATTTT
v_call: TRBV30; clone_size: -; j_call: TRBJ1-6; d_call: -; cdr3_aa: CAWNVVGGPSPLHF; cdr3_nt: TGTGCCTGGAATGTCGTTGGGGGCCCTTCACCCCTCCACTTT
v_call: TRBV6-5; clone_size: once; j_call: TRBJ2-7; d_call: -; cdr3_aa: CASKYGWSSYEQYF; cdr3_nt: TGTGCCAGCAAATACGGCTGGAGCTCCTACGAGCAGTACTTC
v_call: TRBV25-1; clone_size: few; j_call: TRBJ1-1; d_call: -; cdr3_aa: CASTKGTKNTEAFF; cdr3_nt: TGTGCCAGCACAAAAGGGACAAAGAACACTGAAGCTTTCTTT